At least ten counts were recorded for the clone carrying this T cell receptor beta chain. Its antigen is currently unknown. The data are from a study of T cell repertoires in cytomegalovirus infection. Study summary: From public TCR beta signatures came an indication of both CMV infection and matching HLA type.

General study results and limits: Based on cumulative public TCR beta family frequency, carriers of CMV plus the relevant HLA were identified. HLA-C-restricted, CMV-specific TCR beta clonotypes were dominant ex vivo.

One entry per CDR3 protein, called by TCRdb with MiXCR from the reads. In the table there are about 240,000 distinct CDR3 sequences, about 5.9% of which are singletons. The sample was PBMCs. This TCR was sampled from a human donor in good health (CMV status not recorded). Some clones in this sample may be carry-over from other donors' samples.

The CDR3: CASSLLGQGANQPQHF. CDR3 DNA sequence: TGTGCCAGCAGCCTCCTCGGACAGGGGGCGAATCAGCCCCAGCATTTT. V gene TRBV7-2 combines with J gene TRBJ1-5; 11 nucleotides line up with TRBD1. Unmatched junction bases numbered 7, after V lost 5 bases and J lost 4 bases. Germline CDR1 and CDR2: SGHTA and FQGNSA. The CDR3 runs to 16 residues.